This entry lists 9 T cell receptor beta chains sequenced from one sample in a study of T cells of healthy individuals. TCRdb itself ran the 5' RACE reads through MiXCR, one entry per CDR3 protein. This sample has 60,000 to 75,000 distinct CDR3 sequences, with 16% found just once. These receptors were collected from a human donor in good health.

This clonotype came up a few times. This CDR3 is CASSTLRSQNIQYF. DNA for the CDR3: TGTGCCAGCAGTACCCTAAGGTCCCAAAACATTCAGTACTTC. V is TRBV12-3 or TRBV12-4 and J is TRBJ2-4; no firm D call. Trimming pared 5 bases from V and 5 bases from J, leaving 13 bases between. This CDR3 has 14 amino acids.

This clonotype showed up many times. V usage is TRBV29-1 and J usage is TRBJ2-2, with 7 bases fitting TRBD2. Trimming at V came to 3 bases and at J to 4 bases, leaving 5 bases not matched to a gene. Per the germline V gene, CDR1 is SQVTM and CDR2 is ANQGSEA. The length of the CDR3 is 14 residues. CDR3 region: CSVEIRGGTGELFF. The CDR3 DNA is TGCAGCGTTGAGATTCGCGGGGGCACCGGGGAGCTGTTTTTT.

This chain joins TRBV27 and TRBJ2-7; 7 bases are shared with TRBD1. The CDR3 sequence is 12 residues long. Trimming cost V 6 bases and J 5 bases; bases outside gene matches: 4. Germline-derived CDR1 and CDR2 are MNHEY and SMNVEV (reference sequence). The CDR3 loop is CASRKGANEQYF. The CDR3, as DNA: TGTGCCAGCAGGAAGGGGGCCAACGAGCAGTACTTC.

This chain joins TRBV7-8 and TRBJ2-2; unclear D gene. The CDR3 covers 15 residues. V gave up 2 bases and J gave up 3 bases, with 10 bases separating them. The germline V gene has CDR1 SGHVS and CDR2 FQNEAQ. The CDR3 loop reads CASSLWAEDTGELFF. CDR3 nucleotides: TGTGCCAGCAGCTTATGGGCTGAAGACACCGGGGAGCTGTTTTTT. Filled out from reference TRBV7-8 and TRBJ2-2, the complete variable domain reads GAGVSQSPRYKVAKRGQDVALRCDPISGHVSLFWYQQALGQGPEFLTYFQNEAQLDKSGLPSDRFFAERPEGSVSTLKIQRTQQEDSAVYLCASSLWAEDTGELFFGEGSRLTVL.

This chain links TRBV4-1 with TRBJ2-7, with D hard to call. Germline V CDR1 and CDR2: MGHRA, YSYEKL. The CDR3 has 15 residues. V gave up 4 bases and J gave up 0 bases, with 13 bases separating them. The CDR3 nucleotides are TGCGCCAGCAGCCCCCCCGGGTTGGGCTCCTACGAGCAGTACTTC. It yields the protein CASSPPGLGSYEQYF.

This clonotype was detected ten times or more. The chain uses TRBV6-1 and TRBJ1-2; D is unresolved. Between the trimmed V and J ends, which lost 2 bases and 3 bases, there was a span of 16 bases. Germline V gene sequence: CDR1 MNHNS, CDR2 SASEGT. CDR3 length: 16 residues. CDR3 sequence reads: CASSESLRLMDYGYTF. DNA of the CDR3: TGTGCCAGCAGTGAAAGTTTACGATTGATGGACTATGGCTACACCTTC.

This chain links TRBV11-3 with TRBJ2-2; unclear D gene. CDR3 length: 15 residues. V was clipped by 1 base and J by 0 bases, with 6 bases between them. Germline loops: CDR1 SGHNT, CDR2 YENEEA. CDR3: CASSLGTANTGELFF. The CDR3 nucleotides read TGTGCCAGCAGCTTAGGAACTGCGAACACCGGGGAGCTGTTTTTT.

This clonotype was seen at least ten times. The chain combines TRBV18 with TRBJ2-5; D is undetermined. Deletions cut 0 bases from V and 7 bases from J, with 9 bases between. Germline CDR1 is KGHSH and CDR2 is LQKENI. This CDR3 has 13 residues. CDR3 in DNA: TGTGCCAGCTCACCACCTCTTCTGGCGACCCAGTACTTC. Translated, it gives CASSPPLLATQYF.

This clonotype was recorded many times. The chain employs TRBV15 and TRBJ2-1; 7 positions agree with TRBD1. The trim removed 0 bases at V and 8 bases at J, leaving 7 bases unmatched. Per the germline V gene, CDR1 is LNHNV and CDR2 is YYDKDF (reference sequence). The CDR3 spans 15 residues. The CDR3 sequence: CATSRDRGFIDEQFF. The CDR3 coding sequence is TGTGCCACCAGCAGAGACAGGGGGTTTATCGATGAGCAGTTCTTC. The full variable domain, with the rest looked up from reference TRBV15 and TRBJ2-1, is DAMVIQNPRYQVTQFGKPVTLSCSQTLNHNVMYWYQQKSSQAPKLLFHYYDKDFNNEADTPDNFQSRRPNTSFCFLDIRSPGLGDTAMYLCATSRDRGFIDEQFFGPGTRLTVL.